This T cell receptor beta chain was captured by sequencing in a study of blood T cell repertoires in COVID-19. Germline V lookup: CDR1 SGDLS, CDR2 YYNGEE. This CDR3 comprises 14 residues. Trimming removed 6 bases from V and 10 bases from J; junction bases left unmatched: 9. The protocol was immunoSEQ multiplex PCR, while the TCRdb copy is restricted to in-frame clones and leaves out a portion. The sample shows about 130,000 clones, around 78% of them seen only once. What was sequenced was peripheral blood. V and J are TRBV9 and TRBJ1-6; TRBD1 aligns across 8 bases. This sequence originates from a human donor in a cohort sampled during active COVID-19. In DNA form, the CDR3 reads TGTGCCAGCACCAAGACAGGGGCAGACTCACCCCTCCACTTT. Its translation: CASTKTGADSPLHF. Together with reference TRBV9 and TRBJ1-6, the CDR3 gives the full variable domain: DSGVTQTPKHLITATGQRVTLRCSPRSGDLSVYWYQQSLDQGLQFLIQYYNGEERAKGNILERFSAQQFPDLHSELNLSSLELGDSALYFCASTKTGADSPLHFGNGTRLTVT.